The present entry profiles one T cell receptor beta chain with its context. Individual cDNA molecules carried attached unique molecular identifiers. A single record per CDR3 protein comes from TCRdb applying MiXCR to the 5' RACE reads. The table includes more than 55,000 distinct CDR3 sequences, more than 3.5% detected once. J was trimmed by 5 bases and V by 3 bases; bases with no gene match: 10. Looked up from germline, CDR1 is MNHEY and CDR2 is SVGEGT. CDR3 length equals 15 residues. The data originate from a study of early T cells in non-severe SARS-CoV-2 infection. Specimen: whole blood, collected at baseline. The rearrangement links TRBV6-2 or TRBV6-3 to TRBJ2-7; 7 bases are shared with TRBD1. The source of this sequence is an adult who was a healthcare worker with PCR-confirmed SARS-CoV-2 infection or an uninfected control (not recorded which). The donor label of this sample is uncertain. CDR3 loop: CASSYRTGPLDEQYF. The CDR3 region has the DNA TGTGCCAGCAGTTATCGGACAGGTCCCCTTGACGAGCAGTACTTC.